This T cell receptor beta chain was profiled in a study of blood T cell repertoires in COVID-19. Original handling: Nucleated cell counts were estimated from reference gene primer amplification. TCRdb's table, derived via immunoSEQ multiplex PCR, lists solely in-frame clones and lacks some. V and J calls and clone size are copied from that table; D and trimming were computed from the DNA. Among over 250,000 clones listed, around 88% were seen once. Germline CDR1 is KGHDR and CDR2 is SFDVKD. Between the trimmed V and J ends, which lost 4 bases and 1 base, there was a span of 9 bases. This CDR3 has 14 amino acids.

The sequence was collected from a woman aged 70-85 years with COVID-19, enrolled during active disease. This chain uses TRBV24-1 with TRBJ1-1, with D maybe TRBD1 (5 bases). Sequences were obtained from peripheral blood. DNA for the CDR3: TGTGCCACCAGTGAGGGCAGGGAGAACACTGAAGCTTTCTTT. Encoded protein: CATSEGRENTEAFF.